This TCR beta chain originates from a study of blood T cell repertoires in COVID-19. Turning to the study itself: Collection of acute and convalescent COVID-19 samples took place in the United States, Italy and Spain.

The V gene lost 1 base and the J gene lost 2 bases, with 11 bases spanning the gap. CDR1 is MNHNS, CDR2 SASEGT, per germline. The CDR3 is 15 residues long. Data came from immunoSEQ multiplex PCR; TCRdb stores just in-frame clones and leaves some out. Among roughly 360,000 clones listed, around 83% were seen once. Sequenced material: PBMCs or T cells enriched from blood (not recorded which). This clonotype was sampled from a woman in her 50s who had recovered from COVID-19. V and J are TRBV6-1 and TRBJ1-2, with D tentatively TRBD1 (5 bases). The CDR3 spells CASSEVVGGNYGYTF. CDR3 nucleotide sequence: TGTGCCAGCAGTGAAGTGGTTGGGGGGAACTATGGCTACACCTTC.